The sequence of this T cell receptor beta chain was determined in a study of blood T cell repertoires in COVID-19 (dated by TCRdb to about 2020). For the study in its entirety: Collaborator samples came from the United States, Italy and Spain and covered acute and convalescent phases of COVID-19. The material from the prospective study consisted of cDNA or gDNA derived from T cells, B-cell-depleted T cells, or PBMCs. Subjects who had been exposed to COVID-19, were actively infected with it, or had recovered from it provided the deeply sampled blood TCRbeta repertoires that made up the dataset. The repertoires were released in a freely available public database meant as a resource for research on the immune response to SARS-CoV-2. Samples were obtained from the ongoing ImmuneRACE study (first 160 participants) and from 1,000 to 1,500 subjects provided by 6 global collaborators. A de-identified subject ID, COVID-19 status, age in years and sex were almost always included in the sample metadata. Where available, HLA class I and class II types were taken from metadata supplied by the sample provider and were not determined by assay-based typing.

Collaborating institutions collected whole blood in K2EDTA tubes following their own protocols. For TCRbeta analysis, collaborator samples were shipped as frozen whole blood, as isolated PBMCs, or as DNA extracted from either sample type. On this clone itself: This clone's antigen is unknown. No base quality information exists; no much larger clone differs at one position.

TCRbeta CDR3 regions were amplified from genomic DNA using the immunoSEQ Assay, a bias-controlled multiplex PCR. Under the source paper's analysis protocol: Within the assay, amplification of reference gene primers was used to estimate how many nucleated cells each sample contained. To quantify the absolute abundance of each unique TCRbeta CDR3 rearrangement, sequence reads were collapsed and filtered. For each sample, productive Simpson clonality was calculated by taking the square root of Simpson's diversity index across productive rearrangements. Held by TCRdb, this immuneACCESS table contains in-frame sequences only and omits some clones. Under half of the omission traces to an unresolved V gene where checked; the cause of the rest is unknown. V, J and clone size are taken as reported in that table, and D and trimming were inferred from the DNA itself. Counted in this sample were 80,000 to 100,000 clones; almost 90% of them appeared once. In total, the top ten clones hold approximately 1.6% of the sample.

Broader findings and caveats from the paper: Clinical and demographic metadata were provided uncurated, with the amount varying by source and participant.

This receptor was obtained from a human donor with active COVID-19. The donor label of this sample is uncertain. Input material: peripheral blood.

Here is the DNA: TGTGCCAGCAGTTTAGCAGTCGAGCGGGTGAACTACGAGCAGTACTTC. Its product reads: CASSLAVERVNYEQYF. The V and J genes are TRBV28 and TRBJ2-7; the D gene is perhaps TRBD2, on 6 matching bases. Including cysteine and phenylalanine, the CDR3 has 16 amino acids. The DNA shown is the 48-base CDR3, in frame from base 1. V drops 2 bases and J drops 3 bases, leaving 17 bases in between. The germline V gene yields MDHEN for CDR1 and SYDVKM for CDR2.